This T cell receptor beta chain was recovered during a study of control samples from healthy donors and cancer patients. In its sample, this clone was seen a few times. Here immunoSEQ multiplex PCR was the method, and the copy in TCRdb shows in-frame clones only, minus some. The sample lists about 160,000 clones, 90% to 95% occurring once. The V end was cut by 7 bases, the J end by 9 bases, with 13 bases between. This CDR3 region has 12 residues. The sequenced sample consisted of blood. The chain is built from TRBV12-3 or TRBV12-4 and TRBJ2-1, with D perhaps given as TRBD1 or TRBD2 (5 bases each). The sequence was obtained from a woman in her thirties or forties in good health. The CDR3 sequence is CASNFGTTEQFF. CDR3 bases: TGTGCCAGCAACTTCGGGACGACTGAGCAGTTCTTC.